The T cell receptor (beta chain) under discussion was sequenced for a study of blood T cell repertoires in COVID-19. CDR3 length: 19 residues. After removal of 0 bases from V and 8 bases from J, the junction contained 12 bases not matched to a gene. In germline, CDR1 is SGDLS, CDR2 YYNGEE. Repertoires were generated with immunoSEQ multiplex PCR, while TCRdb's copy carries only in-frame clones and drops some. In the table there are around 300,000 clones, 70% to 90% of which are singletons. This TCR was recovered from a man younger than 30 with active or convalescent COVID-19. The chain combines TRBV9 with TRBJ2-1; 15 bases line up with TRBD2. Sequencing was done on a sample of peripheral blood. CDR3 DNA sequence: TGTGCCAGCAGCGTAGGGTCCTGGACTAGCGGGGGGGAGTGGGATGAGCAGTTCTTC. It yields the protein CASSVGSWTSGGEWDEQFF.